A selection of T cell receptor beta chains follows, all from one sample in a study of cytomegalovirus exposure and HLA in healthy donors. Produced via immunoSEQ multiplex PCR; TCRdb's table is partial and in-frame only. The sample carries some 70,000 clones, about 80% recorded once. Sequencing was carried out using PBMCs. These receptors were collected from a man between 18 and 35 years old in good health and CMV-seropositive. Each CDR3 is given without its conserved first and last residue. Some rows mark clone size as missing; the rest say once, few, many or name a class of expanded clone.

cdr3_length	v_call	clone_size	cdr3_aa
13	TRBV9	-	ASSGGQGAWYEQY
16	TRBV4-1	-	ASSQDPRKAITYNEQF
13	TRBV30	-	AWSDPRSVSSEQF
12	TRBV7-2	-	ASSSGTGVRGYT
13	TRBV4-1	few	ASSQDLTYSYEQY
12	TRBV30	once	AWVPGGGWDTQY
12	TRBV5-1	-	ASSLGTVNSPLH
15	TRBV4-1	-	ASSQAALREARDEQF
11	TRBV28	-	ASSLTGNTEAF
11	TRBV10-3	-	AITPSEAYEQY
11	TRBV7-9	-	ASSQDTTDTQY
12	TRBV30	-	AWSPPGQGYEQY
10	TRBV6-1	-	ASSVTSYEQY
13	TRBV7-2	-	ASSQQGSSYNEQF
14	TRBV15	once	ATSGTSGRAPYEQY
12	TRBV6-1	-	ASSESTGATPLH
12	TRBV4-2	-	ASSQAGGNTEAF
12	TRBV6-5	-	ASYGREINTEAF
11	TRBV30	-	AWGGQGWDEQY
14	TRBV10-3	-	AITKEAGGPEDTQY
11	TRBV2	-	ASSGDRTNEQY
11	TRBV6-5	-	ASSSYGADGYT
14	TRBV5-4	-	ASSDSGGATNEKLF
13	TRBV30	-	AWSFSSAGGETQY
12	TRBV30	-	AWRATGWDTEAF
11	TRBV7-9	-	ASSSDVANGYT
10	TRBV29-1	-	SVRDLNTEAF
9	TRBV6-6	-	ASSPGNEQY
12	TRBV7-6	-	ASSRDIGNQPQH
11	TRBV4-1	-	ASRQGQGTEAF
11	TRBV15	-	ATRGGGGETQY
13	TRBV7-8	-	ASSPQRGGQETQY
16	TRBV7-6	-	ASSSRLAGGSGTDTQY
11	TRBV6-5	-	ASSKELNQPQH
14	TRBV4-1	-	ASSQGLRGLDEKLF
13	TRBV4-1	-	ASSPLGEGWTEAF
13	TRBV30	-	AWSVANLFNQPQH
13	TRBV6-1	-	ASSATGPALYGYT
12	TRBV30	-	AWSGETLNQPQH
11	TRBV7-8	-	ASSAPTGYDYT
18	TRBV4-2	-	ASSQGLAGGAKLSYNEQF
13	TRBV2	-	ASSGTGGSTGELF
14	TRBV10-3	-	ATWGGGAASNQPQH
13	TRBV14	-	ASSQAWTSTDTQY
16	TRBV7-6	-	ASSLYATGFESNQPQH
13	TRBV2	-	ASTMGHYSNQPQH